This T cell receptor (beta chain) was retrieved from a study of CD8 T cells in ankylosing spondylitis. General study findings and limits: Seemingly characteristic of ankylosing spondylitis blood was a TCR beta motif consisting of 7 or 8 highly homologous variants. The authors reported significant enrichment of disease-linked clones in matched ankylosing spondylitis synovial fluid.

This clonotype was seen many times. Its antigen is unidentified. Germline V gene data show CDR1 as LGHNA and CDR2 as YSLEER. This CDR3 has 15 residues. Trimming removed 1 base from V and 2 bases from J; junction bases left unmatched: 3. TCRdb re-derived calls from the 5' RACE reads in MiXCR, one entry per CDR3 protein. The sample includes 240,000 or so distinct CDR3 sequences, less than 10% seen only once; the top ten take nearly 7%. The source material was blood, either unsorted or a sorted T cell fraction (not recorded which). The chain joins TRBV4-3 to TRBJ2-3; TRBD2 aligns across 7 bases. The clonotype comes from a male donor with ankylosing spondylitis or in good health (not recorded which). Written as DNA, the CDR3 is TGCGCCAGCAGCCAAGGCGGGGGTGACACAGATACGCAGTATTTT. Its translation: CASSQGGGDTDTQYF.